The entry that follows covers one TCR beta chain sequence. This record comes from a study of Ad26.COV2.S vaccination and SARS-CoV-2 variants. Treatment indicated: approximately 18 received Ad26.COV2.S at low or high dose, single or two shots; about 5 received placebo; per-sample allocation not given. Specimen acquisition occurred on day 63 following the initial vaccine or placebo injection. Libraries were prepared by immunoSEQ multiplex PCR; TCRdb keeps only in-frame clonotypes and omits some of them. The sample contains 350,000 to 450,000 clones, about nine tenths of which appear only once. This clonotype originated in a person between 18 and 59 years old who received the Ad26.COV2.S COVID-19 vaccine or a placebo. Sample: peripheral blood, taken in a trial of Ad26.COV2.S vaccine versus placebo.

DNA of the CDR3: TGTGCCAGCAGCAAAGGTGGTAGCGAGACCGGGGAGCTGTTTTTT. It translates to CASSKGGSETGELFF. The V call is TRBV7-9, the J call TRBJ2-2; maybe TRBD2 (5 bases). The V gene lost 5 bases and the J gene lost 5 bases, with 15 bases spanning the gap. CDR1 and CDR2 (germline): SEHNR, FQNEAQ (reference sequence). The CDR3 runs to 15 residues.